Listed here are 10 T cell receptor beta chains from one sample, sequenced in a study of T-cell reconstitution after alpha-beta-depleted transplantation in children. As it was prepared, the TCRbeta library received unique molecular identifiers. TCRdb processed the PCR reads anew with MiXCR; each CDR3 protein has one entry. The data contain hundreds of thousands of distinct CDR3 sequences, over 10% of them singletons. The source was PBMCs, collected before TCRalphabeta/CD19-depleted stem cell transplant. These receptors were obtained from a girl aged 2-15 years with congenital amegakaryocytic thrombocytopenia, due to receive a stem cell transplant.

The CDR3 DNA reads TGTGCCAGCAGCTTAGGGGCAGGCCTCAACTATGGCTACACCTTC. It codes for CASSLGAGLNYGYTF. The rearrangement joins TRBV7-9 to TRBJ1-2; D not certain. Germline V gene sequence: CDR1 SEHNR, CDR2 FQNEAQ (reference sequence). This CDR3 spans 15 amino acids. V gave up 1 base and J gave up 2 bases, with 11 bases separating them.

This clonotype was detected a few times. The CDR3 loop is CASSLPSRLDTQYF. The CDR3 DNA reads as TGTGCCAGCAGCCTTCCATCACGGTTAGATACGCAGTATTTT. The J gene is TRBJ2-3, the V gene TRBV12-3 or TRBV12-4; D gene ambiguous. This CDR3 has 14 residues. The V and J ends lost 6 bases and 5 bases respectively, with 15 bases between them.

This clonotype was found many times. The genes are TRBV28 and TRBJ2-2, with D unclear. The length of the CDR3 is 14 residues. Germline V CDR1 and CDR2: MDHEN, SYDVKM. Trimming cost V 2 bases and J 1 base, with 5 bases left between them. CDR3: CASSLTVNTGELFF. Written as DNA, the CDR3 is TGTGCCAGCAGTTTAACGGTGAACACCGGGGAGCTGTTTTTT. The full variable domain, in which reference TRBV28 and TRBJ2-2 provide the parts outside the CDR3, is DVKVTQSSRYLVKRTGEKVFLECVQDMDHENMFWYRQDPGLGLRLIYFSYDVKMKEKGDIPEGYSVSREKKERFSLILESASTNQTSMYLCASSLTVNTGELFFGEGSRLTVL.

This clonotype was seen more than once but under ten times. V gene TRBV14 combines with J gene TRBJ2-1, with D perhaps matching TRBD2 (6 bases). V lost 4 bases and J lost 1, with 14 bases in between. Germline-derived CDR1 and CDR2 are SGHDN and FVKESK. The CDR3 runs 16 residues. CDR3 amino acids: CASSPDWEASYNEQFF. DNA for the CDR3: TGTGCCAGCAGCCCAGACTGGGAGGCTTCCTACAATGAGCAGTTCTTC.

This clonotype has at least ten counts. The chain joins TRBV29-1 to TRBJ2-2; D is perhaps TRBD1 (6 bases). Between the trimmed V and J ends, which lost 4 bases and 5 bases, there was a span of 17 bases. CDR1 and CDR2 from the germline V gene are SQVTM and ANQGSEA. The CDR3 has 15 amino acids. The DNA for the CDR3 is TGCAGCGTTGCCTCCGGGACACCTAGGACCGGGGAGCTGTTTTTT. It encodes CSVASGTPRTGELFF.

There are many counts of this clonotype. The chain has TRBV11-1 and TRBJ2-1, with 13 bases identical to TRBD2. The CDR3 covers 18 residues. Germline V gene lookup returns CDR1 SGHAT and CDR2 FQDESV (reference sequence). With 5 bases clipped from V and 4 bases from J, the junction kept 11 bases outside the gene matches. Written as DNA, the CDR3 is TGTGCCAGCAGCCCTCGACTAGCGGGAGGCTCTGGGTACAATGAGCAGTTCTTC. This sequence encodes CASSPRLAGGSGYNEQFF. The full variable domain, rest sourced from reference TRBV11-1 and TRBJ2-1, is EAEVAQSPRYKITEKSQAVAFWCDPISGHATLYWYRQILGQGPELLVQFQDESVVDDSQLPKDRFSAERLKGVDSTLKIQPAELGDSAMYLCASSPRLAGGSGYNEQFFGPGTRLTVL.

The rearrangement links TRBV5-6 to TRBJ1-1, with D possibly TRBD1 on 5 matching bases. The CDR3 has 13 residues. Trimming shortened V by 4 bases and J by 4 bases, and 11 bases separated the two germline ends. The V gene's germline CDR1 is SGHDT and CDR2 YYEEEE. The DNA of the CDR3 is TGTGCCAGCAGCACGGGGGGGGGCACTGAAGCTTTCTTT. Amino acids: CASSTGGGTEAFF.

This clonotype was observed many times. This rearrangement joins TRBV11-1 to TRBJ2-3; D not resolved. Germline V gene lookup returns CDR1 SGHAT and CDR2 FQDESV (reference sequence). V lost 4 bases, J lost 2 bases, and 22 bases lay in between. The CDR3 is 18 residues long. This CDR3 reads CASSSTMLRLGNTDTQYF. CDR3 bases: TGTGCCAGCAGCTCCACGATGTTACGCCTAGGGAACACAGATACGCAGTATTTT.

In its sample, this clonotype was seen many times. The chain joins TRBV3-1 to TRBJ2-1; 8 bases fit TRBD2. This CDR3 is built from 15 residues. Germline-derived CDR1 and CDR2 are LGHDT and YNNKEL (reference sequence). The junction had 6 bases not matched to a gene; V was cut back by 1 base and J by 7 bases. CDR3 sequence (DNA): TGTGCCAGCAGCCAAGCGGGAGGGGATACAAATGAGCAGTTCTTC. Protein sequence: CASSQAGGDTNEQFF.

This clonotype was observed at least ten times. This chain joins TRBV10-3 and TRBJ2-3; TRBD2 matches at 10 bases. The CDR3 sequence is 16 residues long. Germline assignment: CDR1 ENHRY and CDR2 SYGVKD. The V gene end was trimmed by 3 bases and the J gene end by 5 bases; junction bases not matched to a gene: 8. CDR3 loop: CAISDRLAGDGDTQYF. For the CDR3, the DNA is TGTGCCATCAGTGATCGTCTAGCGGGAGACGGAGATACGCAGTATTTT.